Below are 29 T cell receptor beta chains sequenced from a single sample in a study of metastatic and nonmetastatic thyroid tumors. Nobody among the patients had been given any treatment before thyroid surgery. TCRdb called clones again from the PCR reads with MiXCR. The data show about 30,000 clones, with approximately 40% seen just once and approximately 24% held by the top ten. Input material: tumor tissue. These receptors originate from a female donor with papillary thyroid cancer or a benign thyroid nodule (not recorded which). Some clones in this sample may be carry-over from other donors' samples.

The CDR3 DNA sequence: TGTGCCAGCAGTGAACTAGCGGGAGGAGTGAATGAGCAGTTCTTC. It translates to CASSELAGGVNEQFF. The rearrangement joins TRBV6-1 to TRBJ2-1, with 11 bases that match TRBD2. V trimming: 2 bases; J trimming: 7 bases; junction bases outside the gene matches: 4. Looked up from germline, CDR1 is MNHNS and CDR2 is SASEGT. The CDR3 covers 15 residues.

A few counts support this clone. The J gene is TRBJ1-3, the V gene TRBV6-1; D is undetermined. CDR1 is MNHNS and CDR2 is SASEGT in the germline V gene. The CDR3 is 14 amino acids. The V and J ends lost 4 bases and 3 bases respectively, with 10 bases between them. CDR3 sequence reads: CASSGHSVGNTIYF. CDR3 bases: TGTGCCAGCAGTGGACATTCGGTTGGAAACACCATATATTTT.

This chain links TRBV3-1 with TRBJ2-7; TRBD2 aligns across 9 bases. The DNA end favors TRBJ2-5, so the J call may be wrong. The CDR3 is 13 residues long. CDR1 is LGHDT and CDR2 is YNNKEL in the germline V gene (reference sequence). The CDR3 here is CASRLTSGETQYF. The DNA of the CDR3 is TGTGCCAGCAGGCTGACTAGCGGAGAGACCCAGTACTTC.

This clone ranks as medium-sized. The rearrangement links TRBV25-1 to TRBJ2-1; D may be TRBD2 (5 bases). The CDR3 is made up of 16 amino acids. CDR1 and CDR2 (germline): MGHDK, SYGVNS. With 2 bases removed from V and 6 bases from J, the gap between germline ends came to 17 bases. CDR3 region: CASSEGVGQGGNEQFF. The CDR3 DNA reads as TGTGCCAGCAGTGAAGGGGTGGGCCAAGGAGGCAATGAGCAGTTCTTC.

This clone occurred a few times. The chain is built from TRBV10-3 and TRBJ1-2; 7 bases match TRBD1. Germline trimming cut 6 bases from V and 3 bases from J; bases unmatched to any gene: 7. The CDR3 contains 14 residues. CDR1 and CDR2 from the germline V gene are ENHRY and SYGVKD. The CDR3 bases are TGTGCCATCAGGAGACAGGGTGGGGACTATGGCTACACCTTC. Its translation: CAIRRQGGDYGYTF.

The rearrangement joins TRBV28 to TRBJ1-6; D possibly corresponds to TRBD1 (5 bases). CDR1 and CDR2 from the germline V gene are MDHEN and SYDVKM. The CDR3 extends over 12 amino acids. V was pared by 2 bases and J by 10 bases, with 6 bases between. DNA of the CDR3: TGTGCCAGCAGTTTAGGGGCCTCACCCCTCCACTTT. Its protein is CASSLGASPLHF.

This clone turned up a few times. The rearrangement links TRBV6-1 to TRBJ1-2, with 9 bases matching TRBD1. The germline gives CDR1 MNHNS, CDR2 SASEGT. The ends lost 10 bases at V and 6 bases at J; junction bases unmatched: 12. CDR3 length: 14 residues. The CDR3 DNA reads as TGTGCCACCGTTAACAGGGGGCGTATTGATGGCTACACCTTC. Residues: CATVNRGRIDGYTF.

This rearrangement joins TRBV6-1 to TRBJ1-2; D remains unclear. CDR1 and CDR2 (germline): MNHNS, SASEGT. The germline V and J ends were trimmed by 7 bases and 4 bases, with 19 bases remaining between them. The CDR3 has 15 residues. The CDR3 DNA reads TGTGCCAGCATCTTGACACAAGCCCACCCCTATGGCTACACCTTC. The encoded protein is CASILTQAHPYGYTF.

This clone turned up a few times. The chain joins TRBV12-3 or TRBV12-4 to TRBJ2-1, with D hard to call. V was pared by 1 base and J by 6 bases, with 4 bases between. The CDR3 sequence is 12 residues long. CDR3 in amino acids: CASSLGSNEQFF. CDR3 sequence (DNA): TGTGCCAGCAGTTTAGGCTCCAATGAGCAGTTCTTC.

V and J are TRBV20-1 and TRBJ2-7, with D possibly TRBD2 on 5 matching bases. The CDR3 has 14 residues. The germline CDR1 and CDR2 sequences are DFQATT and SNEGSKA (reference sequence). Trimming pared 3 bases from V and 3 bases from J, leaving 15 bases between. Here the CDR3 DNA reads TGCAGTGCTAGTTATGAGGGAGAAGGCTACGAGCAGTACTTC. Amino acid sequence: CSASYEGEGYEQYF.

There are a few counts of this clone. One end of the junction fails to match germline, which may point to a read error. The chain couples TRBV6-2 or TRBV6-3 to TRBJ2-5, with unresolved D. CDR3 length: 12 amino acids. Looked up from germline, CDR1 is MNHEY and CDR2 is SVGEGT. CDR3 sequence: CASSQNREAQYF. The CDR3 DNA reads TGTGCCAGCAGCCAAAACCGAGAGGCCCAGTACTTC.

This chain connects TRBV6-1 to TRBJ2-3; TRBD2 agrees at 14 bases. This CDR3 has 16 amino acids. CDR1 MNHNS and CDR2 SASEGT come from the germline V gene. The J segment lost 2 bases and the V segment lost 6 bases, leaving 4 bases of the junction unmatched. The CDR3, as DNA: TGTGCCAGCAGCCTGGGACTAGCGGGGGACACAGATACGCAGTATTTT. As protein: CASSLGLAGDTDTQYF.

This clone was seen a handful of times. The chain links TRBV10-1 to TRBJ1-4, with 8 bases matching TRBD1. The CDR3 extends over 15 amino acids. V trimming: 0 bases; J trimming: 10 bases; junction bases outside the gene matches: 7. Per germline, CDR1 WNHNN and CDR2 SYGVQD (reference sequence). This chain's CDR3 is CASSESAGQGGKLFF. In nucleotides, the CDR3 is TGCGCCAGCAGTGAGTCGGCCGGACAGGGAGGAAAACTGTTTTTT.

V usage is TRBV6-1 and J usage is TRBJ2-2, with a tentative D call TRBD2 (7 bases). Trimming took off 6 bases at V and 7 bases at J, with 12 bases between the two ends. Germline values: CDR1 MNHNS, CDR2 SASEGT. The CDR3 consists of 13 residues. The CDR3 bases are TGTGCCAGCAGGGCGGGGGCCCACGGGGAGCTGTTTTTT. This gives the protein CASRAGAHGELFF.

This clone was seen repeatedly, ten times or more. Other DNA sequences in this sample translate to the same CDR3. The chain recombines TRBV7-6 with TRBJ1-1; D remains unclear. Trimming removed 1 base at V and 0 bases at J, with 6 bases between. The CDR3 is 14 residues long. CDR1 is SGHVS and CDR2 is FNYEAQ in the germline V gene. The CDR3, as DNA: TGTGCCAGCAGCTTAGAGGCCGTGAACACTGAAGCTTTCTTT. This sequence encodes CASSLEAVNTEAFF.

This clone is labeled as large. V is TRBV28 and J is TRBJ1-6; D is unclear. V was shortened by 7 bases and J by 5 bases, with 12 bases between the two germline ends. The CDR3 extends over 14 amino acids. Germline V CDR1 and CDR2: MDHEN, SYDVKM. This CDR3 is CASKASLNNSPLHF. In nucleotides, the CDR3 is TGTGCCAGCAAGGCCAGCTTAAATAATTCACCCCTCCACTTT. The whole variable domain, remainder taken from reference TRBV28 and TRBJ1-6, is DVKVTQSSRYLVKRTGEKVFLECVQDMDHENMFWYRQDPGLGLRLIYFSYDVKMKEKGDIPEGYSVSREKKERFSLILESASTNQTSMYLCASKASLNNSPLHFGNGTRLTVT.

The CDR3 spells CSARGGQRQETQYF. The CDR3 DNA is TGCAGTGCTAGAGGGGGACAGCGTCAAGAGACCCAGTACTTC. V is TRBV20-1 and J is TRBJ2-5; 7 bases are shared with TRBD1. Germline V CDR1 and CDR2: DFQATT, SNEGSKA (reference sequence). V dropped 1 base and J dropped 2; count of bases not matched to a gene: 4. The CDR3 loop spans 14 amino acids.

The chain joins TRBV11-2 to TRBJ1-1; no firm D call. The CDR3 spans 14 residues. Looked up from germline, CDR1 is SGHAT and CDR2 is FQNNGV. V lost 5 bases and J lost 4, with 14 bases in between. DNA of the CDR3: TGTGCCAGCAGCCCTAGGGAGTGGGGCACTGAAGCTTTCTTT. It encodes CASSPREWGTEAFF.

This clone was counted a few times. The chain is built from TRBV28 and TRBJ2-7, with D perhaps TRBD1 (6 bases). Germline lookup yields CDR1 MDHEN and CDR2 SYDVKM. V was cut by 3 bases and J by 7 bases, with 7 bases left in between. The CDR3 sequence is 11 residues long. The DNA for the CDR3 is TGTGCCAGCAGTTTGAGGGGGGAGCAGTACTTC. This codes for CASSLRGEQYF.

To note about this clone: This likely comes from a read error, as the CDR3 has no conserved phenylalanine or tryptophan at its end. This chain links TRBV11-2 with TRBJ2-7; D is ambiguous. The CDR3 totals 15 residues. V was shortened by 2 bases and J by 3 bases, with 14 bases between the two germline ends. Germline CDR1 SGHAT, CDR2 FQNNGV. Here the CDR3 reads CASSLTDSWGYEQYL. The CDR3, as DNA: TGTGCCAGCAGCTTAACCGACTCGTGGGGCTACGAGCAGTACCTC.

The chain couples TRBV7-3 to TRBJ1-3; TRBD1 agrees at 8 bases. The CDR3 is 14 amino acids. Germline V gives CDR1 SGHTA, CDR2 FQGTGA. J gave up 2 bases and V 5 bases, and 2 bases lay outside the gene matches. The CDR3 here is CASSEQGAGNTIYF. CDR3 bases: TGTGCCAGCAGCGAACAGGGGGCTGGAAACACCATATATTTT.

This chain uses TRBV6-1 with TRBJ2-1; the D gene is possibly TRBD1 (6 bases). The ends were cut back, 6 bases at V and 3 bases at J, with 12 bases in the middle. The germline gives CDR1 MNHNS, CDR2 SASEGT. The CDR3 has 14 amino acids. This CDR3 reads CASRPDRFYNEQFF. CDR3 in DNA: TGTGCCAGCAGACCCGACAGGTTCTACAATGAGCAGTTCTTC.

The chain is built from TRBV28 and TRBJ1-6, with D perhaps TRBD1 (6 bases). V was shortened by 8 bases and J by 8 bases, with 16 bases between the two germline ends. CDR3 length: 14 amino acids. Germline loops: CDR1 MDHEN, CDR2 SYDVKM. The CDR3 region has the DNA TGTGCCAGCGCGGGGGCTGCCCGCGATTCACCCCTCCACTTT. Translating gives CASAGAARDSPLHF.

A single count supports this clone. A much larger clone lies one base from this, so it may be a read error. The rearrangement links TRBV6-1 to TRBJ1-2, with D unresolved. The V end was cut by 2 bases, the J end by 3 bases, with 13 bases between. Germline CDR1 and CDR2: MNHNS and SASEGT. The CDR3 is 15 amino acids. CDR3 sequence: CASSESHHPDYGYTF. In DNA form, the CDR3 reads TGTGCCAGCAGTGAATCTCATCACCCTGACTATGGCTACACCTTC.

This clone was seen many times. Other DNA sequences of this sample code for an identical CDR3. The chain links TRBV30 to TRBJ2-7, with TRBD1 matching 8 bases. The CDR3 contains 14 residues. Germline assignment: CDR1 GTSNPN and CDR2 SVGIG (reference sequence). The ends lost 4 bases at V and 8 bases at J; junction bases unmatched: 13. The CDR3 DNA follows: TGTGCCTGGACCCCCGGGACAGGCAGTCCCCAGCAGTACTTC. Translating gives CAWTPGTGSPQQYF.

The chain recombines TRBV6-1 with TRBJ2-3; 8 nucleotides line up with TRBD1. J was trimmed by 4 bases and V by 7 bases; bases with no gene match: 4. The germline gives CDR1 MNHNS, CDR2 SASEGT. This CDR3 contains 13 residues. The chain's CDR3 is CASTRQGSDTQYF. The CDR3 DNA reads as TGTGCCAGCACGCGACAGGGGTCAGATACGCAGTATTTT.

This sequence joins TRBV12-3 or TRBV12-4 and TRBJ2-5, with D perhaps TRBD1 (5 bases). This CDR3 has 15 amino acids. Trimming cost V 3 bases and J 4 bases, with 15 bases left between them. DNA for the CDR3: TGTGCCAGCAGTTTTCCCCAGGGAATACGAGAGACCCAGTACTTC. It translates to CASSFPQGIRETQYF.

The chain combines TRBV6-1 with TRBJ1-6; D is uncertain. The V gene lost 5 bases and the J gene lost 9 bases, with 17 bases spanning the gap. Per germline, CDR1 MNHNS and CDR2 SASEGT. The length of the CDR3 is 15 residues. The chain's CDR3 is CASSPGSDGTSPLHF. Written as DNA, the CDR3 is TGTGCCAGCAGTCCCGGGTCGGATGGAACTTCACCCCTCCACTTT.

The chain combines TRBV5-1 with TRBJ1-5; TRBD1 might be the D (5 bases). Trimming removed 0 bases at V and 2 bases at J, with 9 bases between. Germline V gene lookup returns CDR1 SGHRS and CDR2 YFSETQ. The CDR3 is made up of 15 amino acids. The CDR3 is CASSLGQSGNQPQHF. The CDR3 bases are TGCGCCAGCAGCTTGGGACAGTCGGGCAATCAGCCCCAGCATTTT.